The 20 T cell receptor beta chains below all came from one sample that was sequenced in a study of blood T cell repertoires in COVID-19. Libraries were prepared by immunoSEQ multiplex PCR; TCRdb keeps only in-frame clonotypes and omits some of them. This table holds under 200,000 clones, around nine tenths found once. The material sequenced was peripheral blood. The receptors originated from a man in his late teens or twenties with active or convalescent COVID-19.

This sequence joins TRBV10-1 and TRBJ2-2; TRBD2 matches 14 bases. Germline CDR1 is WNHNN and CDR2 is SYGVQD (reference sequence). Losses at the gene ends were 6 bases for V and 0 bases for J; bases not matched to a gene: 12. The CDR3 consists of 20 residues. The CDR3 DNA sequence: TGCGCCAGCAGCACAACCGGGACTAGCGGGGGCCGATCGAACACCGGGGAGCTGTTTTTT. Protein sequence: CASSTTGTSGGRSNTGELFF.

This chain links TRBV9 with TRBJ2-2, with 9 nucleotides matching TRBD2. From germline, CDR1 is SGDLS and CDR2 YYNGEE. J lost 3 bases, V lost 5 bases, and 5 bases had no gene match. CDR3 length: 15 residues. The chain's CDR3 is CASRPGTSHTGELFF. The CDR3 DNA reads TGTGCCAGCAGACCCGGGACTAGCCACACCGGGGAGCTGTTTTTT.

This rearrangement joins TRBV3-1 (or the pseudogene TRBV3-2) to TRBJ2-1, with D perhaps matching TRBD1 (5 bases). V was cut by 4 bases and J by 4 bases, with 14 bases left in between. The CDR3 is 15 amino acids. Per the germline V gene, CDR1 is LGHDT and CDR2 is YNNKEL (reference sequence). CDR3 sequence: CASSPSRGIYNEQFF. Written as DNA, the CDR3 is TGTGCCAGCAGCCCATCTAGGGGAATATACAATGAGCAGTTCTTC.

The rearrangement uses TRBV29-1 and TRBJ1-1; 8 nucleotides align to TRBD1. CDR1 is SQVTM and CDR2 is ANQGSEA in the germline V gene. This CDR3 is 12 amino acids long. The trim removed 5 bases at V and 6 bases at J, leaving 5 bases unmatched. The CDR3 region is CSVRDRGPEAFF. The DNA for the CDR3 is TGCAGCGTTCGAGACAGGGGACCTGAAGCTTTCTTT.

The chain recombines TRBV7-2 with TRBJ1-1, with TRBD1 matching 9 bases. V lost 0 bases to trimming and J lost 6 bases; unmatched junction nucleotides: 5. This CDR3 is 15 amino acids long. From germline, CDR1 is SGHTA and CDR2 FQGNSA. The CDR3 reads CASSLAMTGGPEAFF. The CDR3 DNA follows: TGTGCCAGCAGCTTAGCTATGACAGGGGGTCCTGAAGCTTTCTTT.

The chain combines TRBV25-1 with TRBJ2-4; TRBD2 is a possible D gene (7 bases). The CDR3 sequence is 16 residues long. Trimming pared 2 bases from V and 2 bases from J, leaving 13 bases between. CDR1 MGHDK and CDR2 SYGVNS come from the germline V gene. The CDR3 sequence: CASSEGGGEPKNIQYF. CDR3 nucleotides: TGTGCCAGCAGTGAAGGCGGGGGCGAACCCAAAAACATTCAGTACTTC.

CDR3: CASSTLSGSSYEQYF. CDR3 bases: TGTGCCAGTAGCACACTTAGCGGGAGCTCCTACGAGCAGTACTTC. The J gene is TRBJ2-7, the V gene TRBV19; 9 bases match TRBD2. V lost 6 bases and J lost 0; bases outside the gene matches: 6. The CDR3 loop spans 15 amino acids. Germline V lookup: CDR1 LNHDA, CDR2 SQIVND (reference sequence).

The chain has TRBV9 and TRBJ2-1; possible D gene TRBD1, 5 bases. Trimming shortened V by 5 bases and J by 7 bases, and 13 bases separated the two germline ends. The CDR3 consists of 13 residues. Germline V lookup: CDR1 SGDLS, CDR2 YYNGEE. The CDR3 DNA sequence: TGTGCCAGCAGGACGGAACCAGGGAATGAGCAGTTCTTC. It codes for CASRTEPGNEQFF.

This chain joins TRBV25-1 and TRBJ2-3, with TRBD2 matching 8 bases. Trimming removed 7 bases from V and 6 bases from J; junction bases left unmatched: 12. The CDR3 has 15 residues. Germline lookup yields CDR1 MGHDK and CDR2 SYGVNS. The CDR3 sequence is CASMNVGRASDTQYF. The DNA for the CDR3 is TGTGCCAGCATGAATGTCGGGAGGGCCTCGGATACGCAGTATTTT.

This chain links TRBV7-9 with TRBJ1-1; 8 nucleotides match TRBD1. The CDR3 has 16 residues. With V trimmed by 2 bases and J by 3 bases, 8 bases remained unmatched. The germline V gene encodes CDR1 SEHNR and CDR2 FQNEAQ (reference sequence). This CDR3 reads CASSLFTGGSDTEAFF. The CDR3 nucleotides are TGTGCCAGCAGCTTATTTACAGGGGGTTCAGACACTGAAGCTTTCTTT.

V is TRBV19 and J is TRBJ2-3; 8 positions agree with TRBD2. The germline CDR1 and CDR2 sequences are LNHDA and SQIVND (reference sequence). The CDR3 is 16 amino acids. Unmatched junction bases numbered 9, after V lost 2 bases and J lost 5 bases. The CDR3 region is CASSISVGRAGDTQYF. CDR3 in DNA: TGTGCCAGTAGTATATCTGTCGGGAGGGCAGGAGATACGCAGTATTTT. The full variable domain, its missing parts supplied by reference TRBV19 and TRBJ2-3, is DGGITQSPKYLFRKEGQNVTLSCEQNLNHDAMYWYRQDPGQGLRLIYYSQIVNDFQKGDIAEGYSVSREKKESFPLTVTSAQKNPTAFYLCASSISVGRAGDTQYFGPGTRLTVL.

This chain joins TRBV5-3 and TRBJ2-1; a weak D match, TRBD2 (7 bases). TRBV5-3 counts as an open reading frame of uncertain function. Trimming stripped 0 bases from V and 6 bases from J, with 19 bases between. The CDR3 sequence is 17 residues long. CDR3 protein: CARSLVSARGPCNEQFF. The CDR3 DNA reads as TGTGCCAGAAGCTTGGTTTCGGCGCGGGGGCCTTGCAATGAGCAGTTCTTC.

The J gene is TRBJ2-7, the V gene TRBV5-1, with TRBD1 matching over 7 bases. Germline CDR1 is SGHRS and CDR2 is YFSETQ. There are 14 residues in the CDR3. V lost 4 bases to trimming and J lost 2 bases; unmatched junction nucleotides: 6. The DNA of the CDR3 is TGCGCCAGCAGCGCCACAGGGGTACCCTACGAGCAGTACTTC. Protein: CASSATGVPYEQYF.

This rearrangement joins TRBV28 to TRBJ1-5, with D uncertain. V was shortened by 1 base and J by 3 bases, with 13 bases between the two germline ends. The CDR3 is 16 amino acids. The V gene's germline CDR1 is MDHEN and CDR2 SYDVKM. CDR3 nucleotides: TGTGCCAGCAGTTTATTTGGGCAGCTTAACAATCAGCCCCAGCATTTT. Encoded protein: CASSLFGQLNNQPQHF.

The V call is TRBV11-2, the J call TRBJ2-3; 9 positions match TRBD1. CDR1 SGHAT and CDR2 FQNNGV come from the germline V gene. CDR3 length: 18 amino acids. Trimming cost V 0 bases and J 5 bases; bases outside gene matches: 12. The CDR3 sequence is CASSLDPGYRGREDTQYF. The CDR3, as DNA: TGTGCCAGCAGCTTAGATCCAGGGTACAGGGGGCGGGAAGATACGCAGTATTTT.

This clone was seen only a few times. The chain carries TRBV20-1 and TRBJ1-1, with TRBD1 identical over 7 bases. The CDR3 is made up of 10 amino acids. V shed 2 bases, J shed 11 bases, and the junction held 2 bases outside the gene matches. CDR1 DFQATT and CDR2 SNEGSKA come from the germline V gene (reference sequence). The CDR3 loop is CSARTGVAFF. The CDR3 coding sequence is TGCAGTGCTAGAACAGGGGTGGCTTTCTTT.

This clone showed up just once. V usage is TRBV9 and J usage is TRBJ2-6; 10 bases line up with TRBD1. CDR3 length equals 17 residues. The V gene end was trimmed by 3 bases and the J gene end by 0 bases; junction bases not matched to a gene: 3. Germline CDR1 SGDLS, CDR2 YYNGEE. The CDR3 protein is CASSAGTGASGANVLTF. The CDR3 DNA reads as TGTGCCAGCAGCGCCGGGACAGGGGCCTCTGGGGCCAACGTCCTGACTTTC.

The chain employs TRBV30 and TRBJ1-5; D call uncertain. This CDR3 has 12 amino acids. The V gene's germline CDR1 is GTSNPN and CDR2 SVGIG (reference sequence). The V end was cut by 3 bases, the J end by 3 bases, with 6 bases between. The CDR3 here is CAWSRLNQPQHF. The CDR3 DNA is TGTGCCTGGAGCCGACTCAATCAGCCCCAGCATTTT. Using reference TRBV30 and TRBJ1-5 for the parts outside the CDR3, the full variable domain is SQTIHQWPATLVQPVGSPLSLECTVEGTSNPNLYWYRQAAGRGLQLLFYSVGIGQISSEVPQNLSASRPQDRQFILSSKKLLLSDSGFYLCAWSRLNQPQHFGDGTRLSIL.

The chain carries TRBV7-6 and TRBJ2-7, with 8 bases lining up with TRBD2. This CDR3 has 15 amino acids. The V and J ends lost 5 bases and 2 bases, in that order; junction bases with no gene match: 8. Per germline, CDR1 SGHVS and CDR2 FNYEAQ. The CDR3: CASSALRGATYEQYF. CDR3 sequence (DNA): TGTGCCAGCAGCGCCTTGCGGGGGGCCACCTACGAGCAGTACTTC.

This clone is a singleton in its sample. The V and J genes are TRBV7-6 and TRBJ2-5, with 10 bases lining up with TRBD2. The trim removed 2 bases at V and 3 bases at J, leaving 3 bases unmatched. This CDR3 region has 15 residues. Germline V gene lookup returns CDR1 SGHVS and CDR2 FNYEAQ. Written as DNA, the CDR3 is TGTGCCAGCAGCTTACTAGCGGGGGAAGAAGAGACCCAGTACTTC. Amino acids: CASSLLAGEEETQYF.